This TCR beta chain was recovered during a study of cytomegalovirus exposure and HLA in healthy donors. This clone was seen more than once but under ten times. Donors sampled were nominally healthy, though unrecorded immune exposures were likely. Use of 60 Vbeta and 13 Jbeta primers characterized the PCR. Method: immunoSEQ multiplex PCR; TCRdb's copy keeps in-frame clones and lacks some. The repertoire consists of 150,000 to 200,000 clones, with more than 60% occurring once and the leading ten covering 1.1% to 1.5%. The germline CDR1 and CDR2 sequences are KGHSY and FQNENV. This CDR3 is 14 amino acids long. V lost 2 bases to trimming and J lost 2 bases, with 9 bases between them.

The clonotype originates from a young woman in good health and CMV-seronegative. V is TRBV16 and J is TRBJ1-1, with a weak D call TRBD1 (6 bases). What was sequenced was PBMCs. The CDR3 coding sequence is TGTGCCAGCAGCCAAGACAGGTTTAACACTGAAGCTTTCTTT. It specifies CASSQDRFNTEAFF.